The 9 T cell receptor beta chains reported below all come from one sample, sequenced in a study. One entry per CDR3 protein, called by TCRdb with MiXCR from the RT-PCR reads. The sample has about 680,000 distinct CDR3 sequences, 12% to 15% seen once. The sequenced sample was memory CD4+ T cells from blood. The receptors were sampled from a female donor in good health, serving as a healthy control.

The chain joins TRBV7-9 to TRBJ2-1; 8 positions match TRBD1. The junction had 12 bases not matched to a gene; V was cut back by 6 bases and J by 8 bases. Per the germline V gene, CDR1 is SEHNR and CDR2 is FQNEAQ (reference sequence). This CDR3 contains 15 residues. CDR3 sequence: CASRLRAGGSDEQFF. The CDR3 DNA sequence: TGTGCCAGCAGGTTGAGGGCAGGGGGCTCCGATGAGCAGTTCTTC.

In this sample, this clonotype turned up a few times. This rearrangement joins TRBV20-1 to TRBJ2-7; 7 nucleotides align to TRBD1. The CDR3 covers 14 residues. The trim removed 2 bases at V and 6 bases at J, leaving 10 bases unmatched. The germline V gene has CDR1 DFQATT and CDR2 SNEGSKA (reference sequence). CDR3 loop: CSARTNRGQGEQYF. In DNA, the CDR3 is TGCAGTGCTAGAACGAACAGGGGACAAGGCGAGCAGTACTTC.

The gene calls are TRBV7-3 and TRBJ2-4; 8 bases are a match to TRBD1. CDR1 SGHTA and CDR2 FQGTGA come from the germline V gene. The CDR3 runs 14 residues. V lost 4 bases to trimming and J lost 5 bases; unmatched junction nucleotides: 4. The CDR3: CASSSGQGENIQYF. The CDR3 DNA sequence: TGTGCCAGCAGCTCCGGACAGGGTGAAAACATTCAGTACTTC.

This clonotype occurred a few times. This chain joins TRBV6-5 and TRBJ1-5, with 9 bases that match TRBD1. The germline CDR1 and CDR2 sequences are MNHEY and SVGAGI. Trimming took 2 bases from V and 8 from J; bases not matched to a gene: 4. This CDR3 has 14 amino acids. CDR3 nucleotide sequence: TGTGCCAGCAGTTACGGACAGGGGATGGAGCCCCAGCATTTT. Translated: CASSYGQGMEPQHF.

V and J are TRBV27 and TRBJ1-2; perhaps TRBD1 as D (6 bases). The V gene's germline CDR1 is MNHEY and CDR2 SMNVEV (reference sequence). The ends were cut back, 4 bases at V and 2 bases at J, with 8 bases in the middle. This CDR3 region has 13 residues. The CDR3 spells CASSWGRNYGYTF. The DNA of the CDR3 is TGTGCCAGCAGTTGGGGGCGAAACTATGGCTACACCTTC.

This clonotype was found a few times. The CDR3 sequence: CASSEAHRGYDTQYF. Written as DNA, the CDR3 is TGTGCCAGCAGTGAAGCGCACAGGGGTTATGATACGCAGTATTTT. This chain connects TRBV6-1 to TRBJ2-3; 7 nucleotides align to TRBD1. The germline CDR1 and CDR2 sequences are MNHNS and SASEGT. Unmatched junction bases numbered 6, after V lost 0 bases and J lost 6 bases. The CDR3 covers 15 residues.

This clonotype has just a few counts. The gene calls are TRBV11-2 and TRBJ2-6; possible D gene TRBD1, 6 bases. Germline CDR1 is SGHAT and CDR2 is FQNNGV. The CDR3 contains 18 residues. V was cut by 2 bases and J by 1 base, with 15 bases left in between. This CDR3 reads CASSLRLAGESGANVLTF. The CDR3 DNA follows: TGTGCCAGCAGCTTACGTTTGGCAGGGGAGTCTGGGGCCAACGTCCTGACTTTC.

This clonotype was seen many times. The CDR3 reads CSVTGRIVGETQYF. The CDR3 bases are TGCAGCGTTACCGGGCGGATCGTGGGTGAGACCCAGTACTTC. The chain recombines TRBV29-1 with TRBJ2-5; D uncertain. V lost 5 bases and J lost 5, with 18 bases in between. The length of the CDR3 is 14 residues. Per germline, CDR1 SQVTM and CDR2 ANQGSEA.

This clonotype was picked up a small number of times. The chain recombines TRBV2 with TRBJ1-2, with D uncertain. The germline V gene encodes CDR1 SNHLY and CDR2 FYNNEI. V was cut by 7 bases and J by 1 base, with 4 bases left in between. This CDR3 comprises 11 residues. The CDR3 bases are TGTGCCAGCAACAGTAACTATGGCTACACCTTC. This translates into CASNSNYGYTF.